This T cell receptor beta chain was captured by sequencing in a study of T cell responses to AZD1222 COVID-19 vaccine. Study results and limitations: Only a handful of AZD1222 recipients, more than five in all, had baseline seropositivity.

The CDR3 has 13 residues. Germline V gene data show CDR1 as MDHEN and CDR2 as SYDVKM. V dropped 7 bases and J dropped 11 bases, with 20 bases sitting between them. As regards this clone: The antigen is unknown.

Data came from immunoSEQ multiplex PCR; TCRdb stores just in-frame clones and leaves some out. The sample carries just over 150,000 clones, 75% to 95% recorded once. Specimen: peripheral blood, collected on day 0 of AZD1222 vaccination. V is TRBV28 and J is TRBJ1-2; D uncertain. The TCR comes from an adult in good health. CDR3 protein: CASTLGLMVGYTF. CDR3 nucleotides: TGTGCCAGCACCCTTGGCCTCATGGTTGGTTACACCTTC.